This TCR beta chain emerged from a study of T cell clonality in common variable immunodeficiency (dated by TCRdb to about 2015). Results the study describes overall, beyond this receptor: According to the authors, finding the cause of the higher clonality in CVID would require sequencing the repertoires of T cell subpopulations. Even though DNA input was equal, the average per sample came to roughly 80,000 unique sequences for controls compared with about 31,547 for CVID samples. TCRbeta clonality was higher in CVID subjects than in healthy controls (t-test p = 0.018), and the increase was most characteristic of about a third of subjects. CVID TCRbeta sequences reportedly showed fewer deletions and N-nucleotide insertions and lacked highly modified clones with 13 or more V deletions. Healthy controls shared more TCRbeta clones with each other than CVID subjects shared among themselves (p < 0.0001). Differences among patients in the CVID cohort limited the correlations between repertoire features and clinical complications.

Ten or more counts support this clone. Its antigen target is currently unknown. The read finishes 3 residues shy of the CDR3 end, and the germline J gene is used to complete it. Taken from the germline V gene, the CDR1 and CDR2 loops are MDHEN and SYDVKM. Trimmed from V: 8 bases; trimmed from J: 2 bases; junction bases lacking a gene match: 5. From its cysteine to its phenylalanine, the CDR3 spans 15 amino acids. Part of the CDR3 DNA is given, 36 bases translated from base 1. Both CVID patients and healthy controls were predominantly of Caucasian heritage. From each donor, about 5 to 8.5 ml of heparinized peripheral whole blood was collected. Genomic DNA from adults with common variable immune deficiency (CVID) and from healthy adult controls was used for sequencing of TCRbeta CDR3 repertoires. The control group was made up of approximately 22 healthy adult volunteers (roughly ten male and around 12 female) whose ages ranged from roughly 23 to 66 years, with a mean age of approximately 37. Diluted blood was subjected to density centrifugation over Hypaque 1077 or Ficoll-Paque for isolation of peripheral blood mononuclear cells. Unsorted mononuclear cells served as the source of genomic DNA, which was extracted either by Qiagen column purification or by a centrifugation-based method.

Equivalent amounts of genomic DNA from CVID and control samples were used as sequencing input. For every sample, a 60 bp segment covering the rearranged TCRbeta CDR3 region was amplified and then sequenced. The immunoSEQ assay, a bias-corrected multiplex PCR combined with high-throughput sequencing, was used for TCRbeta amplification. In the paper's pipeline: Each unique nucleotide sequence was treated as a clone and annotated with V, D and J genes, copy number and frequency. Sequences were labeled productive if in frame, and non-productive if out of frame or containing stop codons. As previously described, clonality was computed from Shannon's entropy. The predicted amino acid sequences of productive clones were used to derive mean CDR3 Kyte-Doolittle hydropathy. Scaled V gene usage was hierarchically clustered using Manhattan distance and complete linkage with the R hclust function. Clone sharing by CDR3 amino acid sequence was assessed by resampling 12 repertoires per group over 100 rounds. The repertoires were searched for approximately 73 published EBV-specific and 245 published CMV-specific TCRbeta sequences. A couple of CVID samples that yielded fewer than 10,000 sequences were excluded from the analysis, so 35 to 50 CVID repertoires were retained. TCRdb holds this immuneACCESS table with in-frame rearrangements only. Some clones are missing; in checked studies, unresolved V genes explain under half, and the rest has no known cause. For V, J and clone size, that table is used; D and trimming come from the DNA. Here the sample lists about 64,000 clones, none seen once only. The top ten constitute roughly 1.6% of the sample.

The chain links TRBV28 with TRBJ2-7; 14 junctional bases match TRBD2. Sequencing was performed on peripheral blood mononuclear cells. The TCR was taken from a person aged 18 to 75 in good health. The CDR3 has the sequence CASRTSGRYTYEQYF. CDR3 DNA (partial): TGTGCCAGCCGGACTAGCGGGAGGTACACCTACGAG.